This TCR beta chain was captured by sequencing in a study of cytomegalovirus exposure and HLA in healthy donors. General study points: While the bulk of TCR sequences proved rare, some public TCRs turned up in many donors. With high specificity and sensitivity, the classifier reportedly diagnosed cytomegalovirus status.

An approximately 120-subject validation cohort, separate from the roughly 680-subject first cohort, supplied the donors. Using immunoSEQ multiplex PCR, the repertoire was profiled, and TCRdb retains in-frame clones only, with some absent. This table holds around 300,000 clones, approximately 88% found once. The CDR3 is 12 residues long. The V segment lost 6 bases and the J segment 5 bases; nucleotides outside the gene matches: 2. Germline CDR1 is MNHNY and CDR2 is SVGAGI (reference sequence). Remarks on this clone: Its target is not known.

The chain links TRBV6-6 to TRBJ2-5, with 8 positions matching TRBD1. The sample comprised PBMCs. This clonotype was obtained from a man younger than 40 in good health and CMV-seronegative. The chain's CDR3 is CASSRGLETQYF. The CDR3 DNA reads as TGTGCCAGCAGCAGGGGGCTGGAGACCCAGTACTTC.